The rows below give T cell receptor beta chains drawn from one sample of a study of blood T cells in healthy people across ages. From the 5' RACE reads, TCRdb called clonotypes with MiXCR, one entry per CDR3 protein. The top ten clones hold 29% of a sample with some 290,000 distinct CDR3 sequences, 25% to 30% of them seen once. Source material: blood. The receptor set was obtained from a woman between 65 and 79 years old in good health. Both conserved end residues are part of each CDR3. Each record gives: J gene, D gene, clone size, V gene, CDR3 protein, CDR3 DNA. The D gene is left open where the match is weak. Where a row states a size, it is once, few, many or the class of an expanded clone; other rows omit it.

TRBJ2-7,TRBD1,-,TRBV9,CASSVGGGGTGSYEQYF,TGTGCCAGCAGCGTAGGGGGCGGAGGGACAGGGTCCTACGAGCAGTACTTC
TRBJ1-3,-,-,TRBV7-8,CASSPRMSGNTIYF,TGTGCCAGCAGCCCCCGCATGTCTGGAAACACCATATATTTT
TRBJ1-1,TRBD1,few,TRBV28,CASSRDRVGGAEAFF,TGTGCCAGCAGCCGGGACAGGGTTGGCGGTGCTGAAGCTTTCTTT
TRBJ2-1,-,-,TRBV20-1,CSAHPLVSSYNEQFF,TGCAGTGCCCATCCCCTGGTAAGCTCCTACAATGAGCAGTTCTTC
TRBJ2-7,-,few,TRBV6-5,CASSLYGSTYEQYF,TGTGCCAGCAGTTTATACGGATCCACCTACGAGCAGTACTTC
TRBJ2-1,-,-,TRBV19,CASSSSRVSGYNEQFF,TGTGCCAGTAGTAGCTCGAGGGTATCGGGATACAATGAGCAGTTCTTC
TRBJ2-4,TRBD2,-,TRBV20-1,CSARGARGRADIQYF,TGCAGTGCTAGAGGGGCCCGGGGGAGGGCCGACATTCAGTACTTC
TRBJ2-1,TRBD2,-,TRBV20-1,CSARDSGGRAVNEQFF,TGCAGTGCTAGAGATTCAGGCGGGAGGGCCGTCAATGAGCAGTTCTTC
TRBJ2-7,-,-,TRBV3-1,CANSPDAYEQYF,TGTGCCAACAGCCCGGACGCCTACGAGCAGTACTTC
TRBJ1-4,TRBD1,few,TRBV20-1,CSARETGEKLFF,TGCAGTGCTAGAGAGACAGGGGAAAAACTGTTTTTT
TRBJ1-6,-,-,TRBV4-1,CASSRQSSYNSLLHF,TGCGCCAGCAGCCGACAGAGCTCCTATAATTCACTCCTCCACTTT
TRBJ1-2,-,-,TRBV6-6,CASRDKAYGYTF,TGTGCCAGCAGGGACAAGGCCTATGGCTACACCTTC
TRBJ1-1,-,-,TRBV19,CASSTSGHTEAFF,TGTGCCAGTAGTACGAGCGGCCACACTGAAGCTTTCTTT
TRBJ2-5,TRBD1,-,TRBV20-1,CSASRGQGLRETQYF,TGCAGTGCTAGTCGGGGACAGGGGCTACGAGAGACCCAGTACTTC
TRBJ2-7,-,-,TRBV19,CASSSFAGTALDEQYF,TGTGCCAGTAGTTCCTTTGCGGGGACGGCTTTAGACGAGCAGTACTTC
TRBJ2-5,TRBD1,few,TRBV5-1,CASSLLRDREKTQYF,TGCGCCAGCAGCTTACTCCGGGACAGGGAAAAGACCCAGTACTTC
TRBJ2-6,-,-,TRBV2,CASSEAESGANVLTF,TGTGCCAGCAGTGAGGCTGAGTCTGGGGCCAACGTCCTGACTTTC
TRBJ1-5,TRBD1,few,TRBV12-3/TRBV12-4,CASSSYRDSHLSNQPQHF,TGTGCCAGCAGTTCCTACCGGGACAGCCACCTTAGCAATCAGCCCCAGCATTTT
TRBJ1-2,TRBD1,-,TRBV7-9,CASSYDRGANYGCTF,TGTGCCAGCAGCTACGACAGGGGTGCTAACTATGGCTGCACCTTC
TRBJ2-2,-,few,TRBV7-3,CASSPLVNTGELFF,TGTGCCAGCAGCCCCCTGGTGAACACCGGGGAGCTGTTTTTT
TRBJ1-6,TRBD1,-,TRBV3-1,CASSQGGQGGRPLHF,TGTGCCAGCAGCCAAGGAGGACAGGGAGGCCGACCCCTCCACTTT
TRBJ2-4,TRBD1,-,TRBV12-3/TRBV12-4,CASSSTGQGAFVIQYF,TGTGCCAGCAGTTCTACCGGACAGGGGGCATTTGTCATTCAGTACTTC
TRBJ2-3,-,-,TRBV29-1,CSVEMTRADTQYF,TGCAGCGTTGAGATGACTAGGGCAGATACGCAGTATTTT
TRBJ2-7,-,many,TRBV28,CASSLTGPTYEQYF,TGTGCCAGCAGTTTGACAGGTCCTACCTACGAGCAGTACTTC
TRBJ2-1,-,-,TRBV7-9,CASSFLVAGRGGGEQFF,TGTGCCAGCAGCTTCCTTGTCGCGGGGAGAGGAGGAGGTGAGCAGTTCTTC
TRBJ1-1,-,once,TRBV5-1,CASSLGGTEGAFF,TGCGCCAGCAGCTTGGGAGGAACAGAGGGAGCTTTCTTT
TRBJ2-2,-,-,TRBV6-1,CASNLRSGELFF,TGTGCCAGCAATCTAAGATCCGGGGAGCTGTTTTTT
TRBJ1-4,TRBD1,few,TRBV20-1,CSALTGGAPGEKLFF,TGCAGTGCTCTGACAGGGGGCGCCCCGGGGGAAAAACTGTTTTTT
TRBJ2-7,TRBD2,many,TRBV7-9,CASSLDGTSGGEQYF,TGTGCCAGCAGCTTAGATGGGACTAGCGGGGGCGAGCAGTACTTC
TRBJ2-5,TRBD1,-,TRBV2,CASSERTGGKKTQYF,TGTGCCAGCAGTGAGCGGACAGGGGGCAAGAAGACCCAGTACTTC
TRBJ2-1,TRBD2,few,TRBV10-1,CASSEWASGRAEQFF,TGCGCCAGCAGTGAGTGGGCTAGCGGGAGGGCCGAGCAGTTCTTC
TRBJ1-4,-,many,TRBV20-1,CSATNDFTTNEKLFF,TGCAGTGCTACTAACGACTTTACAACTAATGAAAAACTGTTTTTT
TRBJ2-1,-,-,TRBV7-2,CASSSDGLTVEQFF,TGTGCCAGCAGCTCCGACGGCTTAACGGTAGAGCAGTTCTTC
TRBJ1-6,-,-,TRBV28,CASMRAGGARSPLHF,TGTGCCAGCATGAGGGCGGGGGGCGCCAGGTCACCCCTCCACTTT
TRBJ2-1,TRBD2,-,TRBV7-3,CASSSPLGGRNNEQFF,TGTGCCAGCAGCTCGCCCCTCGGCGGGAGGAACAATGAGCAGTTCTTC
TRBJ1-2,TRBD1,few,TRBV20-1,CSARVGEGQSGYTF,TGCAGTGCTAGAGTTGGAGAGGGACAGTCGGGCTACACCTTC
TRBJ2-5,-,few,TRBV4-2,CASSQEVSQGWETQYF,TGTGCCAGCAGCCAAGAGGTTTCCCAGGGCTGGGAGACCCAGTACTTC
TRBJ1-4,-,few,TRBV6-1,CASSEPGGNEKLFF,TGTGCCAGCAGTGAACCAGGTGGTAATGAAAAACTGTTTTTT
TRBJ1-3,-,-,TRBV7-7,CASSQGYSSGNTIYF,TGTGCTAGCAGCCAGGGCTACTCCTCTGGAAACACCATATATTTT
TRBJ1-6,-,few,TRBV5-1,CASSLGLGAGSPLHF,TGCGCCAGCAGCTTGGGACTGGGAGCGGGCTCACCCCTCCACTTT
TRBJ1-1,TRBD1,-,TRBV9,CASSPGATGEKAFF,TGTGCCAGCAGTCCGGGAGCGACAGGGGAGAAAGCTTTCTTT